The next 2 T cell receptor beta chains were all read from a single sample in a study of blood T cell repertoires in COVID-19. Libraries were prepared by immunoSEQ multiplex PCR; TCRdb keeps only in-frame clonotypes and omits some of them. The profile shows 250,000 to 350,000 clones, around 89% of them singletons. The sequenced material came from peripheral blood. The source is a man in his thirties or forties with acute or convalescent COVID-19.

The CDR3 region is CASSTQTGPSNQPQHF. The CDR3 nucleotides are TGTGCCAGCAGTACACAGACAGGGCCTAGCAATCAGCCCCAGCATTTT. The chain is built from TRBV28 and TRBJ1-5, with TRBD1 matching 7 bases. CDR1 and CDR2 from the germline V gene are MDHEN and SYDVKM. The V gene end was trimmed by 5 bases and the J gene end by 0 bases; junction bases not matched to a gene: 7. The CDR3 loop spans 16 amino acids.

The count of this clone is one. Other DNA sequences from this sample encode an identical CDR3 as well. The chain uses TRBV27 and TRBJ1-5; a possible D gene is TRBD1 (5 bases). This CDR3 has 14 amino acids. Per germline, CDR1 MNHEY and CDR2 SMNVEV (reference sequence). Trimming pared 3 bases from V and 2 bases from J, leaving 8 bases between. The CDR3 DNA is TGTGCCAGCAGTTTTCGGGGGGGCAATCAGCCCCAGCATTTT. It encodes CASSFRGGNQPQHF.